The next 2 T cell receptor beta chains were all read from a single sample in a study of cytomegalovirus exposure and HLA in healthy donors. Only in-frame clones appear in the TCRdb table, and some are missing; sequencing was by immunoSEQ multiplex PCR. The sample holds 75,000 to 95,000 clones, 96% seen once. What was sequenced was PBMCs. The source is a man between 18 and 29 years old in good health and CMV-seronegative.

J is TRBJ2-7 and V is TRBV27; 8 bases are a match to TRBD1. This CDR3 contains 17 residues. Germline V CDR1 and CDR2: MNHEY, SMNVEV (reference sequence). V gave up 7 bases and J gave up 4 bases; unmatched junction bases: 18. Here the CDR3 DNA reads TGTGCCAGCACAACCCGACAGGGGCGATTTGGGGCTTACGAGCAGTACTTC. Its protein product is CASTTRQGRFGAYEQYF.

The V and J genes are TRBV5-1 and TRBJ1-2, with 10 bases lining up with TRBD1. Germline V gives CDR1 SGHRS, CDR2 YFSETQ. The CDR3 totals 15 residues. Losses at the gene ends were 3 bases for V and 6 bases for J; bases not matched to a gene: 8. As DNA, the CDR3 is TGCGCCAGCAGCTACCTGACAGGGGGCAAAGATGGCTACACCTTC. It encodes CASSYLTGGKDGYTF.